This record concerns one T cell receptor (beta chain) sequence. Likely a read error: the CDR3 ends without its conserved phenylalanine or tryptophan. The DNA is left out, because the CDR3 cannot be placed on it with certainty; the CDR3 is given as TCRdb lists it. This specimen comes from a study of tumor-infiltrating lymphocytes in oesophageal squamous cell carcinoma. TCRdb recomputed calls from the PCR reads with MiXCR, one row per CDR3 protein. The sample lists under 20,000 distinct CDR3 sequences; 40% to 55% were seen once. Including both end residues, the CDR3 is 15 amino acids long. CDR1 is SEHNR, CDR2 FQNEAQ, per germline (reference sequence).

The rearrangement joins TRBV7-9 to TRBJ2-3; the table's D call, TRBD2, has no DNA check behind it. The sequencing sample was made of esophageal tumor tissue. The TCR sequence derives from a male donor with esophageal squamous cell carcinoma. CDR3: CASSPDGGGGQYFGP.